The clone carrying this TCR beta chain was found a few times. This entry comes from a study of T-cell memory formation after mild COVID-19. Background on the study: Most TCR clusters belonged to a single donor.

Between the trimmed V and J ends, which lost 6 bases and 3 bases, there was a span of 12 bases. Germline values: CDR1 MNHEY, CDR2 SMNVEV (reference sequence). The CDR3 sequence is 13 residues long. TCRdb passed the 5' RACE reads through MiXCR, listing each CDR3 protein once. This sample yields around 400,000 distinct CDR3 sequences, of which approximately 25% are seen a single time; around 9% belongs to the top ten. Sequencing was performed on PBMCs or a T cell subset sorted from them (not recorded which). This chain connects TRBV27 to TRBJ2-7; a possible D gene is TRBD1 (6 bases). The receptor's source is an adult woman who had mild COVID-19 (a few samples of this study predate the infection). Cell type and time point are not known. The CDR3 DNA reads TGTGCCAGCAGCAGGGGACGAGTCTACGAGCAGTACTTC. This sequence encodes CASSRGRVYEQYF.